The 28 T cell receptor beta chains reported below all come from one sample, sequenced in a study of blood T cell repertoires in COVID-19 (dated by TCRdb to the early 2020s). The receptor library was made with the immunoSEQ multiplex PCR assay. Not all clones reach the TCRdb copy of this immuneACCESS table, which keeps in-frame sequences only. Checked studies attribute under half of the gap to unresolved V genes and leave the rest unexplained. The sample table shows 50,000 to 75,000 clones, and roughly 80% are seen once. The ten largest clones represent about 20% of the sample. Sequenced material: peripheral blood. The receptors were gathered from a man at least 80 years old with active or convalescent COVID-19.

This clone was counted once. The V call is TRBV28, the J call TRBJ2-3, with a possible D match to TRBD2 (6 bases). V lost 7 bases and J 10 bases, leaving 21 bases between the germline ends. Per germline, CDR1 MDHEN and CDR2 SYDVKM. This CDR3 has 14 amino acids. DNA for the CDR3: TGTGCCAGCAAGAGGGAGAGGATGGGGACTGCGCAGTATTTT. Its translation: CASKRERMGTAQYF.

This sequence joins TRBV7-2 and TRBJ1-3; 10 positions match TRBD1. This CDR3 is built from 16 residues. Germline-derived CDR1 and CDR2 are SGHTA and FQGNSA. V gave up 5 bases and J gave up 2 bases; unmatched junction bases: 6. CDR3 sequence reads: CASSNRQGAAGNTIYF. CDR3 bases: TGTGCCAGCAGCAATAGACAGGGGGCTGCTGGAAACACCATATATTTT.

This clone has only a few counts. This chain uses TRBV7-2 with TRBJ2-7; 8 positions match TRBD2. The trim removed 1 base at V and 1 base at J, leaving 9 bases unmatched. CDR1 and CDR2 from the germline V gene are SGHTA and FQGNSA. The CDR3 extends over 17 amino acids. CDR3 nucleotide sequence: TGTGCCAGCAGCTTAGGGGGCGGGAGGTTTGGGTCCTACGAGCAGTACTTC. This encodes CASSLGGGRFGSYEQYF.

The CDR3 bases are TGTGCCAGCAGCTTAGGTACGACTAGCGGGAGTCGGTATTTT. Its translation is CASSLGTTSGSRYF. V gene TRBV11-2 combines with J gene TRBJ2-3; 12 bases are shared with TRBD2. In germline, CDR1 is SGHAT, CDR2 FQNNGV. V gave up 1 base and J gave up 14 bases; unmatched junction bases: 7. This CDR3 has 14 amino acids.

The DNA of the CDR3 is TGTGCCAGTAGTATTGAAGGGAGGGGCAAAAACATTCAGTACTTC. Amino acid sequence: CASSIEGRGKNIQYF. V is TRBV19 and J is TRBJ2-4; 7 bases are shared with TRBD2. This CDR3 has 15 residues. Trimming took 3 bases from V and 3 from J; bases not matched to a gene: 5. Germline CDR1 is LNHDA and CDR2 is SQIVND (reference sequence).

For this clone: Its ends do not fully match the called genes, so a read error is possible. This sequence joins TRBV6-2 or TRBV6-3 and TRBJ1-2; TRBD1 agrees at 8 bases. The germline V gene has CDR1 MNHEY and CDR2 SVGEGT. The CDR3 contains 12 residues. The CDR3 spells CASSYFWTGFSF. In DNA form, the CDR3 reads TGTGCCAGCAGTTACTTTTGGACAGGGTTCAGCTTC.

The chain recombines TRBV19 with TRBJ2-1; 7 nucleotides agree with TRBD1. Trimming cost V 8 bases and J 4 bases; bases outside gene matches: 8. The CDR3 contains 14 residues. CDR1 LNHDA and CDR2 SQIVND come from the germline V gene (reference sequence). The CDR3 loop is CASAAGTEYNEQFF. CDR3 DNA sequence: TGTGCCAGTGCGGCCGGGACAGAGTACAATGAGCAGTTCTTC.

This chain connects TRBV19 to TRBJ1-4; D gene ambiguous. Germline CDR1 LNHDA, CDR2 SQIVND (reference sequence). There are 13 residues in the CDR3. V was clipped by 4 bases and J by 5 bases, with 8 bases between them. CDR3 sequence (DNA): TGTGCCAGTAGTAATACTGAGAATGAAAAACTGTTTTTT. It specifies CASSNTENEKLFF. Filled out from reference TRBV19 and TRBJ1-4, the complete variable domain reads DGGITQSPKYLFRKEGQNVTLSCEQNLNHDAMYWYRQDPGQGLRLIYYSQIVNDFQKGDIAEGYSVSREKKESFPLTVTSAQKNPTAFYLCASSNTENEKLFFGSGTQLSVL.

The J gene is TRBJ2-3, the V gene TRBV5-4; TRBD1 is a possible D gene (5 bases). CDR1 and CDR2 from the germline V gene are SGHNT and YYREEE (reference sequence). V was pared by 0 bases and J by 2 bases, with 10 bases between. The CDR3 totals 15 residues. The CDR3 bases are TGTGCCAGCAGCTTGGACCTAGGGGACACAGATACGCAGTATTTT. It codes for CASSLDLGDTDTQYF. Full variable domain (outside the CDR3, taken from reference TRBV5-4 and TRBJ2-3): ETGVTQSPTHLIKTRGQQVTLRCSSQSGHNTVSWYQQALGQGPQFIFQYYREEENGRGNFPPRFSGLQFPNYSSELNVNALELDDSALYLCASSLDLGDTDTQYFGPGTRLTVL.

About this clone itself: Relative to the germline gene, one junction end is altered; a read error may explain this. The chain employs TRBV6-1 and TRBJ2-2, with TRBD2 identical over 8 bases. There are 15 residues in the CDR3. Per the germline V gene, CDR1 is MNHNS and CDR2 is SASEGT. DNA of the CDR3: TGTGCCAGCAGCGAAGGGGCGGGAGGTGCCGGGGAGCTGTTTTTT. It codes for CASSEGAGGAGELFF.

The CDR3 region is CASSNQAGDEQFF. For the CDR3, the DNA is TGTGCCAGCAGTAACCAAGCGGGAGATGAGCAGTTCTTC. V and J are TRBV7-2 and TRBJ2-1, with 8 nucleotides matching TRBD2. The CDR3 is 13 residues long. V lost 6 bases to trimming and J lost 8 bases; unmatched junction nucleotides: 6. Germline V gene data show CDR1 as SGHTA and CDR2 as FQGNSA.

The rearrangement uses TRBV7-9 and TRBJ2-3; 8 bases align to TRBD1. V lost 4 bases and J lost 6; bases outside the gene matches: 9. The CDR3 has 15 residues. From germline, CDR1 is SEHNR and CDR2 FQNEAQ (reference sequence). In DNA, the CDR3 is TGTGCCAGCAGCTCGGGACAGGCGGATCGTGATACGCAGTATTTT. The encoded protein is CASSSGQADRDTQYF. The entire variable domain, with the rest obtained from reference TRBV7-9 and TRBJ2-3, is as follows: DTGVSQNPRHKITKRGQNVTFRCDPISEHNRLYWYRQTLGQGPEFLTYFQNEAQLEKSRLLSDRFSAERPKGSFSTLEIQRTEQGDSAMYLCASSSGQADRDTQYFGPGTRLTVL.

The rearrangement links TRBV5-1 to TRBJ2-7; TRBD1 aligns across 9 bases. The J segment lost 5 bases and the V segment lost 4 bases, leaving 7 bases of the junction unmatched. The germline gives CDR1 SGHRS, CDR2 YFSETQ. The CDR3 extends over 14 amino acids. CDR3 sequence: CASSPRTGEDEQYF. DNA of the CDR3: TGCGCCAGCAGCCCGCGGACAGGGGAGGACGAGCAGTACTTC.

This chain joins TRBV7-2 and TRBJ2-3; D gene unclear. V gave up 4 bases and J gave up 3 bases, with 8 bases separating them. This CDR3 comprises 13 residues. Germline V gene sequence: CDR1 SGHTA, CDR2 FQGNSA. The CDR3 is CASSSTGTDTQYF. The CDR3 nucleotides read TGTGCCAGCAGCTCAACCGGGACAGATACGCAGTATTTT.

The chain employs TRBV6-1 and TRBJ1-1; 10 positions agree with TRBD1. The CDR3 extends over 16 amino acids. Germline CDR1 and CDR2: MNHNS and SASEGT. V shed 2 bases and J 10 bases; nucleotides not matched to a gene: 13. The CDR3 coding sequence is TGTGCCAGCAGTGAAAACCGACAGGGGGCCCGAGCTTTAGCTTTCTTT. Translating gives CASSENRQGARALAFF.

The rearrangement uses TRBV12-3 or TRBV12-4 and TRBJ2-7; D unclear. V lost 2 bases to trimming and J lost 4 bases, with 6 bases between them. CDR3 length equals 12 residues. The CDR3 reads CASSLHKYEQYF. CDR3 in DNA: TGTGCCAGCAGTTTACACAAATACGAGCAGTACTTC.

The rearrangement links TRBV2 to TRBJ2-7; D might be TRBD2 (5 bases). The CDR3 is 12 residues long. V was trimmed by 4 bases and J by 6 bases, leaving 10 bases between them. The germline V gene has CDR1 SNHLY and CDR2 FYNNEI. Here the CDR3 DNA reads TGTGCCAGCAGTGTTTCGGGAAGCGAGCAGTACTTC. As protein: CASSVSGSEQYF.

The V call is TRBV5-1, the J call TRBJ2-5, with D tentatively TRBD1 (6 bases). Germline V CDR1 and CDR2: SGHRS, YFSETQ. V lost 4 bases and J lost 0, with 10 bases in between. The CDR3 contains 14 residues. The CDR3 DNA reads as TGCGCCAGCAGCATCGGACAGTACCAAGAGACCCAGTACTTC. Encoded protein: CASSIGQYQETQYF.

This sequence joins TRBV13 and TRBJ2-1; perhaps TRBD1 as D (5 bases). V dropped 6 bases and J dropped 0 bases, with 12 bases sitting between them. The germline V gene encodes CDR1 PRHDT and CDR2 FYEKMQ (reference sequence). CDR3 length: 15 residues. CDR3 nucleotides: TGTGCCAGCAGATTTAGGGGTGACTCCTACAATGAGCAGTTCTTC. Its protein product is CASRFRGDSYNEQFF.

The J gene is TRBJ2-5, the V gene TRBV14, with 10 bases that match TRBD1. The J segment lost 3 bases and the V segment lost 4 bases, leaving 8 bases of the junction unmatched. This CDR3 spans 16 amino acids. Per the germline V gene, CDR1 is SGHDN and CDR2 is FVKESK. The CDR3 sequence is CASSPLGTGEEETQYF. In DNA form, the CDR3 reads TGTGCCAGCAGCCCCCTTGGGACAGGGGAGGAAGAGACCCAGTACTTC.

This chain joins TRBV7-3 and TRBJ2-2; D may be TRBD1 (6 bases). Trimming shortened V by 5 bases and J by 4 bases, and 11 bases separated the two germline ends. This CDR3 has 14 amino acids. Per germline, CDR1 SGHTA and CDR2 FQGTGA. CDR3 DNA sequence: TGTGCCAGCAGCGACGGACAGTCCACCGGGGAGCTGTTTTTT. Translated: CASSDGQSTGELFF.

The V call is TRBV6-2 or TRBV6-3, the J call TRBJ2-1, with D possibly matching TRBD2 (6 bases). Germline CDR1 reads MNHEY; CDR2 reads SVGEGT. Trimming cost V 6 bases and J 9 bases, with 12 bases left between them. The CDR3 totals 12 residues. The CDR3, as DNA: TGTGCCAGCAGCCCCGGGAGAGGTGAGCAGTTCTTC. It encodes CASSPGRGEQFF.

This clone was detected a few times. The gene calls are TRBV2 and TRBJ2-7, with TRBD1 identical over 7 bases. The CDR3 consists of 15 residues. Trimming removed 6 bases from V and 2 bases from J; junction bases left unmatched: 10. Germline CDR1 reads SNHLY; CDR2 reads FYNNEI. The CDR3 sequence: CASRALRDRTYEQYF. The CDR3 DNA is TGTGCCAGCAGGGCTTTAAGGGACAGAACCTACGAGCAGTACTTC.

The chain recombines TRBV28 with TRBJ2-2, with TRBD1 identical over 8 bases. V was clipped by 2 bases and J by 3 bases; unmatched bases: 8. The germline V gene encodes CDR1 MDHEN and CDR2 SYDVKM. The CDR3 runs to 17 residues. CDR3 DNA sequence: TGTGCCAGCAGTTTAAAGGGCAGGGGGCCGGACACCGGGGAGCTGTTTTTT. Translating it yields CASSLKGRGPDTGELFF. Supplemented by reference TRBV28 and TRBJ2-2, the full variable domain reads DVKVTQSSRYLVKRTGEKVFLECVQDMDHENMFWYRQDPGLGLRLIYFSYDVKMKEKGDIPEGYSVSREKKERFSLILESASTNQTSMYLCASSLKGRGPDTGELFFGEGSRLTVL.

The chain has TRBV5-1 and TRBJ2-5; possible D gene TRBD1, 5 bases. Trimming removed 0 bases at V and 0 bases at J, with 6 bases between. The CDR3 is 14 amino acids. In germline, CDR1 is SGHRS, CDR2 YFSETQ. CDR3 residues: CASSLGRDQETQYF. Here the CDR3 DNA reads TGCGCCAGCAGCTTGGGCAGGGACCAAGAGACCCAGTACTTC.

The chain carries TRBV5-1 and TRBJ2-5; 7 bases are a match to TRBD2. J lost 5 bases, V lost 3 bases, and 7 bases had no gene match. The CDR3 has 14 residues. CDR1 and CDR2 (germline): SGHRS, YFSETQ. CDR3 protein: CASSSGNSGETQYF. CDR3 in DNA: TGCGCCAGCAGCTCCGGTAATAGCGGGGAGACCCAGTACTTC.

The chain carries TRBV27 and TRBJ1-4; D might be TRBD1 (5 bases). Germline V gene lookup returns CDR1 MNHEY and CDR2 SMNVEV (reference sequence). This CDR3 comprises 13 residues. The V end lost 5 bases, the J end lost 8 bases, and 12 bases lay between the germline ends. DNA of the CDR3: TGTGCCAGCAGTAGGAGGGGTTGGGAAAAACTGTTTTTT. Its translation: CASSRRGWEKLFF. Using reference TRBV27 and TRBJ1-4 for the parts outside the CDR3, the full variable domain is EAQVTQNPRYLITVTGKKLTVTCSQNMNHEYMSWYRQDPGLGLRQIYYSMNVEVTDKGDVPEGYKVSRKEKRNFPLILESPSPNQTSLYFCASSRRGWEKLFFGSGTQLSVL.

The chain has TRBV2 and TRBJ1-2, with 7 positions matching TRBD1. V shed 1 base and J 12 bases; nucleotides not matched to a gene: 11. The CDR3 extends over 14 amino acids. Per germline, CDR1 SNHLY and CDR2 FYNNEI. In DNA form, the CDR3 reads TGTGCCAGCAGTGAAGGAGGGACAGTGATTTTGGACACCTTC. This translates into CASSEGGTVILDTF.